Here is one T cell receptor beta chain with its context. Its target is not known. The data belong to a study of yellow fever vaccine responses in identical twins. The study's findings and limits: Reportedly, twins' vaccine T cell responses looked partly convergent and partly personalized.

There are 11 residues in the CDR3. The germline V gene encodes CDR1 SEHNR and CDR2 FQNEAQ (reference sequence). Trimming pared 5 bases from V and 11 bases from J, leaving 12 bases between. TCRdb used MiXCR to reprocess the RT-PCR reads, holding one entry per CDR3 protein. The repertoire holds about 19,000 distinct CDR3 sequences, 61% seen once, with 7% to 8% in the top ten. V is TRBV7-9 and J is TRBJ1-1, with D perhaps matching TRBD1 (5 bases). The receptor was isolated from a woman between 18 and 29 years old who received the yellow fever vaccine. Sample: T cells from blood (PBMCs), unsorted or a sorted subset (not recorded which), taken before or after yellow fever vaccination (not recorded which). In nucleotides, the CDR3 is TGTGCCAGCAGCACAGGATACTTGGCTTTCTTT. Translation gives CASSTGYLAFF.